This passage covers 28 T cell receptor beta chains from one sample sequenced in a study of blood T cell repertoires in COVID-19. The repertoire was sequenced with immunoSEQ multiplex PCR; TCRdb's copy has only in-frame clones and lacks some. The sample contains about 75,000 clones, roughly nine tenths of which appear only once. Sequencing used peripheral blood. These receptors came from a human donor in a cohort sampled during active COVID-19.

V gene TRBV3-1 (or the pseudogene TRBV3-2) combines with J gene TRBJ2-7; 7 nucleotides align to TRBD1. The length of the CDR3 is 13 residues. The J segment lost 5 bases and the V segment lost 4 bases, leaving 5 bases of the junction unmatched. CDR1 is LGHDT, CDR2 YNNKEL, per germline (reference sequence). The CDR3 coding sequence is TGTGCCAGCAGCCGCCCCACAGGGGACGAGCAGTACTTC. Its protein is CASSRPTGDEQYF.

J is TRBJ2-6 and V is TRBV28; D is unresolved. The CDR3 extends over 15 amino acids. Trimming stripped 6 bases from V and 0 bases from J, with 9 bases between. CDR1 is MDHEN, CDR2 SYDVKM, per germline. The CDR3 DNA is TGTGCCAGCAGCCAACAGAGCTCTGGGGCCAACGTCCTGACTTTC. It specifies CASSQQSSGANVLTF.

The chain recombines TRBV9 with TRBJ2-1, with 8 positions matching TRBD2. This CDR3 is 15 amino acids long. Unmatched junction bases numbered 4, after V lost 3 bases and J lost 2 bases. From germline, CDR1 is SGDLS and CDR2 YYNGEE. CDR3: CASSDSGGPYNEQFF. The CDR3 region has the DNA TGTGCCAGCAGCGATTCGGGGGGGCCCTACAATGAGCAGTTCTTC.

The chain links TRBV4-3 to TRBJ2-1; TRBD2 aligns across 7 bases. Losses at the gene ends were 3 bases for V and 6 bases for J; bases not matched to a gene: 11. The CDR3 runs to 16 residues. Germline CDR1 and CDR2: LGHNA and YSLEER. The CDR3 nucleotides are TGCGCCAGCAGCCACCGGAAGCGGGGCTCCGCCAATGAGCAGTTCTTC. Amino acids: CASSHRKRGSANEQFF.

The CDR3 loop reads CASTSGMLSEQYF. The DNA of the CDR3 is TGTGCCAGCACTAGCGGAATGCTTTCCGAGCAGTACTTC. V is TRBV6-6 and J is TRBJ2-7; the match to TRBD2 covers 7 bases. CDR3 length equals 13 residues. V lost 7 bases to trimming and J lost 6 bases; unmatched junction nucleotides: 9. Germline V gene sequence: CDR1 MNHNY, CDR2 SVGAGI (reference sequence).

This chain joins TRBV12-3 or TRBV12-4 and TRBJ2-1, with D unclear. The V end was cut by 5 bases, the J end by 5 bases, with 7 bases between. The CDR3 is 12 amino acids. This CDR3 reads CASSASNNEQFF. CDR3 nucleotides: TGTGCCAGCAGTGCCAGTAACAATGAGCAGTTCTTC.

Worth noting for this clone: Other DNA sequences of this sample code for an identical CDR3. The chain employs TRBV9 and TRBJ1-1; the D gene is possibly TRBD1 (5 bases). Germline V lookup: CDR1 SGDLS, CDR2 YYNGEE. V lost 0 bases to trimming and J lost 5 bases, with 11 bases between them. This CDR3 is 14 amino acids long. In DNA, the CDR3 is TGTGCCAGCAGCGTAGGCGGGGGAGGGACTGAAGCTTTCTTT. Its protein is CASSVGGGGTEAFF.

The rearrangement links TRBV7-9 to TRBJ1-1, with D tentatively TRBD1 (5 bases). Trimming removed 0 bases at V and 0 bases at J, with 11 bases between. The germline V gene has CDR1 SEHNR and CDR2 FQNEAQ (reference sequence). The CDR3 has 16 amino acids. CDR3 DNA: TGTGCCAGCAGCTTAGCGGGGGGACTGATGAACACTGAAGCTTTCTTT. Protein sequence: CASSLAGGLMNTEAFF.

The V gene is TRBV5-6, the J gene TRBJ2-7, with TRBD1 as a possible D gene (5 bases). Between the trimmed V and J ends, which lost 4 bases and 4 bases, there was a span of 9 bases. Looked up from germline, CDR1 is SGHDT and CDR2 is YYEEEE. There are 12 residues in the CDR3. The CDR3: CASSQQGYEQYF. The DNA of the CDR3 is TGTGCCAGCAGCCAGCAGGGATACGAGCAGTACTTC.

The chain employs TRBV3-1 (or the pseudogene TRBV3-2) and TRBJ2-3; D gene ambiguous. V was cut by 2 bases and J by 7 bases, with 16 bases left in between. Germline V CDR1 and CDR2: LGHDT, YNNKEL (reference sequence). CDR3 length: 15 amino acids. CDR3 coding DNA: TGTGCCAGCAGCCAACAGATCCTAGTTGGAAATACGCAGTATTTT. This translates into CASSQQILVGNTQYF.

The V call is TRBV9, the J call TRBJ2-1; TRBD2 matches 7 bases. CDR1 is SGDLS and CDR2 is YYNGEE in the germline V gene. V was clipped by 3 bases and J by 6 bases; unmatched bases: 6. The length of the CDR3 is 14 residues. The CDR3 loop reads CASSGSGMGNEQFF. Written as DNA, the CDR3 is TGTGCCAGCAGCGGCAGCGGGATGGGCAATGAGCAGTTCTTC.

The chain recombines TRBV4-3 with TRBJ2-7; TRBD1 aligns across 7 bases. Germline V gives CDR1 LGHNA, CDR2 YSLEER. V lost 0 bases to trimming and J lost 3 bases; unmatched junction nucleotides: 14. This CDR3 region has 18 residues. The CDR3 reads CASSQELTDRTGIYEQYF. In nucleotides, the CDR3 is TGCGCCAGCAGCCAAGAACTTACGGACAGGACTGGCATCTACGAGCAGTACTTC.

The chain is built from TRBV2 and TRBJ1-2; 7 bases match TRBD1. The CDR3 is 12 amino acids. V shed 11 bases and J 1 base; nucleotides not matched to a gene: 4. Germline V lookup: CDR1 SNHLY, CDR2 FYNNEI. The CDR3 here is CALSGGNYGYTF. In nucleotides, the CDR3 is TGTGCCCTCTCAGGGGGTAACTATGGCTACACCTTC.

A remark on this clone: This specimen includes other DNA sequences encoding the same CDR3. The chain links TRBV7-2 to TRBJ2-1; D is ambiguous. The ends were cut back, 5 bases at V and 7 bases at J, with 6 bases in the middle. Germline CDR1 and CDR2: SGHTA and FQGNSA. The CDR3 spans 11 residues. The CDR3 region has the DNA TGTGCCAGCAGCCTCTTAAATGAGCAGTTCTTC. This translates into CASSLLNEQFF.

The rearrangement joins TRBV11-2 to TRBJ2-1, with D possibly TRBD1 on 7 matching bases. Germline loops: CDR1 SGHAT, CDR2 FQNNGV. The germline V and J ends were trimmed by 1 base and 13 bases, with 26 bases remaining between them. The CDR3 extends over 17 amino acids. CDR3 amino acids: CASSLGWRDRLRTRQFF. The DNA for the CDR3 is TGTGCCAGCAGCTTAGGATGGCGGGACAGACTAAGAACCCGCCAGTTCTTC.

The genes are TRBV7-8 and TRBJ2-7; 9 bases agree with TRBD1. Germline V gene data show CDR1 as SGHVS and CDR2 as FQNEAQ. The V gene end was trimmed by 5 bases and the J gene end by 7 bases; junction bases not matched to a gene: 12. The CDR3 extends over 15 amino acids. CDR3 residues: CASSPPGQGNGEQYF. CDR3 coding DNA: TGTGCCAGCAGCCCGCCGGGACAGGGCAATGGGGAGCAGTACTTC.

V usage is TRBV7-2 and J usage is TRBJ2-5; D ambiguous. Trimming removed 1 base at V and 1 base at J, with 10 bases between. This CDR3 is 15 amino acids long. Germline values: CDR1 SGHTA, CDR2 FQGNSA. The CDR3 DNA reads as TGTGCCAGCAGCTTAGTCATGGGCGTCCAAGAGACCCAGTACTTC. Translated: CASSLVMGVQETQYF. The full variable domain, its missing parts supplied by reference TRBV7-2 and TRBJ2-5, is GAGVSQSPSNKVTEKGKDVELRCDPISGHTALYWYRQSLGQGLEFLIYFQGNSAPDKSGLPSDRFSAERTGGSVSTLTIQRTQQEDSAVYLCASSLVMGVQETQYFGPGTRLLVL.

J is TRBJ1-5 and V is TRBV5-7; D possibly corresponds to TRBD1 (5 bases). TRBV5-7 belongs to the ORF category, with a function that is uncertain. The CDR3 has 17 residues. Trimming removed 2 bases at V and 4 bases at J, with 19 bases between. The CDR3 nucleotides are TGTGCCAGCAGCTTCGATTCAGGGAAGGGCAGGAATCAGCCCCAGCATTTT. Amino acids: CASSFDSGKGRNQPQHF.

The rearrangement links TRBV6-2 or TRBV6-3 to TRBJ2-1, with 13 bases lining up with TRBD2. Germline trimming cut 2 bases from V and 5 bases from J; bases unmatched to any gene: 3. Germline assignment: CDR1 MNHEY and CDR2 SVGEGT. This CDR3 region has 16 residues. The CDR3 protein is CASSYRGLAGNNEQFF. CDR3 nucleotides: TGTGCCAGCAGTTACCGGGGACTAGCGGGGAACAATGAGCAGTTCTTC.

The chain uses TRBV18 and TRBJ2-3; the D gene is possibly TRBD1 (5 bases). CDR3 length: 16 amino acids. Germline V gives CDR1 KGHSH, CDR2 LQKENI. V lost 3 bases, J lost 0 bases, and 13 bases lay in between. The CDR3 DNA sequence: TGTGCCAGCTCACCGCCGGGCAGGGCCAGCACAGATACGCAGTATTTT. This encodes CASSPPGRASTDTQYF.

CDR3 nucleotide sequence: TGTGCCTGGAGTGGACTAGCGAATCAGCAGTTCTTC. Translated, it gives CAWSGLANQQFF. This chain joins TRBV30 and TRBJ2-1; 8 bases line up with TRBD2. The length of the CDR3 is 12 residues. V shed 1 base, J shed 11 bases, and the junction held 4 bases outside the gene matches. In germline, CDR1 is GTSNPN, CDR2 SVGIG (reference sequence).

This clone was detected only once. DNA of the CDR3: TGCGCCAGCAGCCCCCGAGGACTAGCGGGAGCCATGGATGAGCAGTTCTTC. It encodes CASSPRGLAGAMDEQFF. This chain links TRBV4-1 with TRBJ2-1, with 13 bases identical to TRBD2. This CDR3 spans 17 amino acids. V shed 4 bases and J 8 bases; nucleotides not matched to a gene: 11. Germline V gene data show CDR1 as MGHRA and CDR2 as YSYEKL.

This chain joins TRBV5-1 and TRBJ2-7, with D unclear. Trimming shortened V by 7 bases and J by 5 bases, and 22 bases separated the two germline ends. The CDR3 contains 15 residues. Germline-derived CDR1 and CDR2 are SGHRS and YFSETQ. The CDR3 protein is CASSRMQAQGNEQYF. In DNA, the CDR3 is TGCGCCAGCTCCCGGATGCAGGCCCAAGGTAACGAGCAGTACTTC. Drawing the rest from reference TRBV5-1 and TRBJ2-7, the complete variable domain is KAGVTQTPRYLIKTRGQQVTLSCSPISGHRSVSWYQQTPGQGLQFLFEYFSETQRNKGNFPGRFSGRQFSNSRSEMNVSTLELGDSALYLCASSRMQAQGNEQYFGPGTRLTVT.

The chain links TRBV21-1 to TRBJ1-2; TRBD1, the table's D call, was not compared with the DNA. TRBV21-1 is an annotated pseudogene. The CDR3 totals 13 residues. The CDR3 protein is CASSKVGRDGYTF. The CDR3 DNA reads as TGTGCCAGCAGCAAAGTCGGCAGGGATGGCTACACCTTC.

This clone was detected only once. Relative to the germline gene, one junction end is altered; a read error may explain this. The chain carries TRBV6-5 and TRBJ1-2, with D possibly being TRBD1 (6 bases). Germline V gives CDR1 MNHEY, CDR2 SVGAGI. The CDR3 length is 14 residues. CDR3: CASSLRGAAGPTSF. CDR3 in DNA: TGTGCCAGCAGTCTCAGGGGCGCGGCGGGCCCCACCAGCTTC.

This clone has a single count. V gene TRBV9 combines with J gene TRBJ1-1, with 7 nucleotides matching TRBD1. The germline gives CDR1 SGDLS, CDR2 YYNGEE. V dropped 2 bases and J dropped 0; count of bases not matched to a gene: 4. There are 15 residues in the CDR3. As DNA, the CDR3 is TGTGCCAGCAGCGTGACAGGGACCATGAACACTGAAGCTTTCTTT. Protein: CASSVTGTMNTEAFF. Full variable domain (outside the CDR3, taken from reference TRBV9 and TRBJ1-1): DSGVTQTPKHLITATGQRVTLRCSPRSGDLSVYWYQQSLDQGLQFLIQYYNGEERAKGNILERFSAQQFPDLHSELNLSSLELGDSALYFCASSVTGTMNTEAFFGQGTRLTVV.

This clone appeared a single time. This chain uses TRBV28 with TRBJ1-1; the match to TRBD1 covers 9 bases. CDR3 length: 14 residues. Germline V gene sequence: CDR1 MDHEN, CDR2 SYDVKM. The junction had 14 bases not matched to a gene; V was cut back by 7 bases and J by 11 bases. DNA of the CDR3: TGTGCCAGCATTCCTCTACAGGGGGACAGGGATGCTTTCTTT. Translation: CASIPLQGDRDAFF.

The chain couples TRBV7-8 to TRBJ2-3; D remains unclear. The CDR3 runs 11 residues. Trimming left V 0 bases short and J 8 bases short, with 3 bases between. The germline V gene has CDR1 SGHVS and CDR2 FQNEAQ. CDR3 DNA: TGTGCCAGCAGCTTAGCTAGTACGCAGTATTTT. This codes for CASSLASTQYF.